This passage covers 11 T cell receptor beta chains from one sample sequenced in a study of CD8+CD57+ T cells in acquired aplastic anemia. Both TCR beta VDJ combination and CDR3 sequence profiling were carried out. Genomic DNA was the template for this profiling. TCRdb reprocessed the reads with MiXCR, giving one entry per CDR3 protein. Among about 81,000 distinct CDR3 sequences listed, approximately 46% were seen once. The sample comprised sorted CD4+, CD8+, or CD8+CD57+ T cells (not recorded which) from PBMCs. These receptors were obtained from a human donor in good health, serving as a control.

CDR3 nucleotide sequence: TGTGCCAGCAAGAGGGGTCTCGATCAGCCCCAGCATTTT. Protein product: CASKRGLDQPQHF. The chain has TRBV7-3 and TRBJ1-5, with D tentatively TRBD1 (5 bases). CDR3 length: 13 residues. Germline CDR1 reads SGHTA; CDR2 reads FQGTGA. The germline V and J ends were trimmed by 7 bases and 5 bases, with 12 bases remaining between them. Together with reference TRBV7-3 and TRBJ1-5, the CDR3 gives the full variable domain: GAGVSQTPSNKVTEKGKYVELRCDPISGHTALYWYRQSLGQGPEFLIYFQGTGAADDSGLPNDRFFAVRPEGSVSTLKIQRTERGDSAVYLCASKRGLDQPQHFGDGTRLSIL.

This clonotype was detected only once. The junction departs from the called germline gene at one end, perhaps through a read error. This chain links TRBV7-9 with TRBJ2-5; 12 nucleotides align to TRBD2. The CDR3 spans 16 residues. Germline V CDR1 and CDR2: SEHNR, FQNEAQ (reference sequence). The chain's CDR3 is CTSSTLAGGPVETQYF. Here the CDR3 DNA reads TGTACCAGCAGCACCCTAGCGGGAGGGCCCGTAGAGACCCAGTACTTC.

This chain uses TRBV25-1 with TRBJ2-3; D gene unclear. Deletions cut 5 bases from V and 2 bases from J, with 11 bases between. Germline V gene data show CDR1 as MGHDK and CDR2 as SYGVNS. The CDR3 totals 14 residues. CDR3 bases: TGTGCCAGCAGTTACTTCGGTGACACAGATACGCAGTATTTT. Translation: CASSYFGDTDTQYF. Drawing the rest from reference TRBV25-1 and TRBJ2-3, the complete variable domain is EADIYQTPRYLVIGTGKKITLECSQTMGHDKMYWYQQDPGMELHLIHYSYGVNSTEKGDLSSESTVSRIRTEHFPLTLESARPSHTSQYLCASSYFGDTDTQYFGPGTRLTVL.

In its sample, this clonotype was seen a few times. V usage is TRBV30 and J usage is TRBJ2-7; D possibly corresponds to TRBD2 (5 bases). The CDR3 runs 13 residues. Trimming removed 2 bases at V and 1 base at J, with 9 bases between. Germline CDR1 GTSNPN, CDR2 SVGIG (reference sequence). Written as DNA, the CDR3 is TGTGCCTGGAGTCAAGACTATTCCTACGAGCAGTACTTC. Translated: CAWSQDYSYEQYF.

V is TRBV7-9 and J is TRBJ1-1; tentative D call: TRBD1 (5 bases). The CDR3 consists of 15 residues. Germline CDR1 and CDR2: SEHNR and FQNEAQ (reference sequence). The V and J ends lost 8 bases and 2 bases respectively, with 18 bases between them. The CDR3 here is CASPGGGVLNTEAFF. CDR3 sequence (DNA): TGTGCCAGCCCCGGGGGTGGGGTACTTAACACTGAAGCTTTCTTT.

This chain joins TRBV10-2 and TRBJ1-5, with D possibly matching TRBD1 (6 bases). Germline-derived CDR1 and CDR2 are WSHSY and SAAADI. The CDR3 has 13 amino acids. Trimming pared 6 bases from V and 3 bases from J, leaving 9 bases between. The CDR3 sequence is CASRRTVNQPQHF. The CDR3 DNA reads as TGCGCCAGCAGACGGACAGTCAATCAGCCCCAGCATTTT.

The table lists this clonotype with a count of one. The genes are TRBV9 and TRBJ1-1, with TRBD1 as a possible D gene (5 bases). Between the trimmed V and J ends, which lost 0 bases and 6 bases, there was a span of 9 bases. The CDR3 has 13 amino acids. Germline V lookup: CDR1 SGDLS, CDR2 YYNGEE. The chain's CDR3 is CASSVAGAAEAFF. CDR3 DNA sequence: TGTGCCAGCAGCGTAGCTGGGGCAGCTGAAGCTTTCTTT.

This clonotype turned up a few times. The CDR3 is CAVLGGAETQYF. The DNA for the CDR3 is TGTGCCGTTCTTGGGGGGGCGGAGACCCAGTACTTC. The rearrangement links TRBV7-7 to TRBJ2-5, with D tentatively TRBD2 (7 bases). Trimming left V 11 bases short and J 5 bases short, with 15 bases between. This CDR3 spans 12 amino acids. CDR1 is SSHAT, CDR2 FNYEAQ, per germline (reference sequence).

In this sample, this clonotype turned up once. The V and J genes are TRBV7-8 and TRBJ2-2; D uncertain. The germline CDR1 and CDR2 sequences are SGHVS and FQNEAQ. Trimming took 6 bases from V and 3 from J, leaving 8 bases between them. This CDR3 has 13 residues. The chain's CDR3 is CASSLPHTGELFF. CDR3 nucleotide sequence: TGTGCCAGCAGTCTACCCCACACCGGGGAGCTGTTTTTT.

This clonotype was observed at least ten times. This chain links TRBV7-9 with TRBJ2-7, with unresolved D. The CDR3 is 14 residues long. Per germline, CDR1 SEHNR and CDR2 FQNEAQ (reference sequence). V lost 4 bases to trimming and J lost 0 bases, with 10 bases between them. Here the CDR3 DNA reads TGTGCCAGCAGCTCCGAGACAAGCTCCTACGAGCAGTACTTC. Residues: CASSSETSSYEQYF.

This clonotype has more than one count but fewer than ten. In DNA form, the CDR3 reads TGTGCCAGCACCCCTGACAGGGTAGGCTACACCTTC. Residues: CASTPDRVGYTF. This chain links TRBV5-4 with TRBJ1-2; TRBD1 matches at 7 bases. V dropped 6 bases and J dropped 8; count of bases not matched to a gene: 7. This CDR3 has 12 amino acids. Germline lookup yields CDR1 SGHNT and CDR2 YYREEE (reference sequence).